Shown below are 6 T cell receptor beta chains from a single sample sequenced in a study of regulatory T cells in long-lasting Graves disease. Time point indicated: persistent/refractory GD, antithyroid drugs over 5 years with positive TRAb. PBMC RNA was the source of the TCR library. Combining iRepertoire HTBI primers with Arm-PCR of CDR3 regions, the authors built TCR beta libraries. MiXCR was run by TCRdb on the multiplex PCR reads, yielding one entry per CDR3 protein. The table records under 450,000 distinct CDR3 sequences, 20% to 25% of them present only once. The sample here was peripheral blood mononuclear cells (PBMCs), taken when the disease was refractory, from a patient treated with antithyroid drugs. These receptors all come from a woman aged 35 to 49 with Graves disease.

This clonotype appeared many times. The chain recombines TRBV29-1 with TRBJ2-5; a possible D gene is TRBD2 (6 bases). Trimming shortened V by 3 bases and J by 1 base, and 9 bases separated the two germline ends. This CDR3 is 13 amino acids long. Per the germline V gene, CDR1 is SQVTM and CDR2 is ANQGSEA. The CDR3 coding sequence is TGCAGCGTTGATCCCGGGGGCCAAGAGACCCAGTACTTC. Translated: CSVDPGGQETQYF.

The CDR3 DNA is TGCAGTGCTATTGGGACAGGGGACCTCTACGAGCAGTACTTC. Protein sequence: CSAIGTGDLYEQYF. J is TRBJ2-7 and V is TRBV20-1; TRBD1 matches at 10 bases. V shed 4 bases and J 3 bases; nucleotides not matched to a gene: 6. Germline CDR1 reads DFQATT; CDR2 reads SNEGSKA (reference sequence). The CDR3 sequence is 14 residues long.

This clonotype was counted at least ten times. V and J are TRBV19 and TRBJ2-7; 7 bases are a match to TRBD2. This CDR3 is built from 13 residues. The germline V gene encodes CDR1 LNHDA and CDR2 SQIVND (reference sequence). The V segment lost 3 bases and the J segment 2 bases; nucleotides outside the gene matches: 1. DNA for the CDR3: TGTGCCAGTAGTATCCGGGAGGCCTACGAGCAGTACTTC. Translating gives CASSIREAYEQYF.

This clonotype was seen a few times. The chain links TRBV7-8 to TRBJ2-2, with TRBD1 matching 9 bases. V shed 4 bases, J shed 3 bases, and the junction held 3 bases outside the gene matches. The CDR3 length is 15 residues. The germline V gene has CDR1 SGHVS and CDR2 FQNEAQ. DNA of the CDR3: TGTGCCAGCAGCTCCGGGACAGGGCACACCGGGGAGCTGTTTTTT. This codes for CASSSGTGHTGELFF.

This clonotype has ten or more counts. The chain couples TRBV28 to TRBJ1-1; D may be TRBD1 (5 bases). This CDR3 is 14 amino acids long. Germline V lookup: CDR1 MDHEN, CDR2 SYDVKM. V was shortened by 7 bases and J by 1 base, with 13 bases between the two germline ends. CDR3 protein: CASKRPGKNTEAFF. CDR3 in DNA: TGTGCCAGCAAGAGGCCAGGGAAGAACACTGAAGCTTTCTTT.

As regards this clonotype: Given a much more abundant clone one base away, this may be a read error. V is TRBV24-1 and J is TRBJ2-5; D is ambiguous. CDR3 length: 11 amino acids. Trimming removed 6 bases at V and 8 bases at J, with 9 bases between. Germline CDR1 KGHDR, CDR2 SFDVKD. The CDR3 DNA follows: TGTGCCACCAGTCACGGAGATACCCAGTACTTC. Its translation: CATSHGDTQYF.